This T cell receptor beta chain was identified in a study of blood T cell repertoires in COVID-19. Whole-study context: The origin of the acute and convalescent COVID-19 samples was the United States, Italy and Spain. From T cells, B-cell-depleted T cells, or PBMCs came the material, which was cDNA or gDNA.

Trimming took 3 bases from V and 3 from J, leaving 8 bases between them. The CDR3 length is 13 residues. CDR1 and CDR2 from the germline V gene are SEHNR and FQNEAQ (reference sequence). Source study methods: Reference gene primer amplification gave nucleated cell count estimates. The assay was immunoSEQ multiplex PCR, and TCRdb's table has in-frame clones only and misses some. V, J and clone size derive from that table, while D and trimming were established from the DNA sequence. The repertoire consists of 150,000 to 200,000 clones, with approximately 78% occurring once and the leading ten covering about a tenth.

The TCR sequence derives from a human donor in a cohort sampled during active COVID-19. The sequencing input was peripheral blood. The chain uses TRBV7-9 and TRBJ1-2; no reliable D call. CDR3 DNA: TGTGCCAGCAGCTTGCAGGAGGACTATGGCTACACCTTC. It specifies CASSLQEDYGYTF.